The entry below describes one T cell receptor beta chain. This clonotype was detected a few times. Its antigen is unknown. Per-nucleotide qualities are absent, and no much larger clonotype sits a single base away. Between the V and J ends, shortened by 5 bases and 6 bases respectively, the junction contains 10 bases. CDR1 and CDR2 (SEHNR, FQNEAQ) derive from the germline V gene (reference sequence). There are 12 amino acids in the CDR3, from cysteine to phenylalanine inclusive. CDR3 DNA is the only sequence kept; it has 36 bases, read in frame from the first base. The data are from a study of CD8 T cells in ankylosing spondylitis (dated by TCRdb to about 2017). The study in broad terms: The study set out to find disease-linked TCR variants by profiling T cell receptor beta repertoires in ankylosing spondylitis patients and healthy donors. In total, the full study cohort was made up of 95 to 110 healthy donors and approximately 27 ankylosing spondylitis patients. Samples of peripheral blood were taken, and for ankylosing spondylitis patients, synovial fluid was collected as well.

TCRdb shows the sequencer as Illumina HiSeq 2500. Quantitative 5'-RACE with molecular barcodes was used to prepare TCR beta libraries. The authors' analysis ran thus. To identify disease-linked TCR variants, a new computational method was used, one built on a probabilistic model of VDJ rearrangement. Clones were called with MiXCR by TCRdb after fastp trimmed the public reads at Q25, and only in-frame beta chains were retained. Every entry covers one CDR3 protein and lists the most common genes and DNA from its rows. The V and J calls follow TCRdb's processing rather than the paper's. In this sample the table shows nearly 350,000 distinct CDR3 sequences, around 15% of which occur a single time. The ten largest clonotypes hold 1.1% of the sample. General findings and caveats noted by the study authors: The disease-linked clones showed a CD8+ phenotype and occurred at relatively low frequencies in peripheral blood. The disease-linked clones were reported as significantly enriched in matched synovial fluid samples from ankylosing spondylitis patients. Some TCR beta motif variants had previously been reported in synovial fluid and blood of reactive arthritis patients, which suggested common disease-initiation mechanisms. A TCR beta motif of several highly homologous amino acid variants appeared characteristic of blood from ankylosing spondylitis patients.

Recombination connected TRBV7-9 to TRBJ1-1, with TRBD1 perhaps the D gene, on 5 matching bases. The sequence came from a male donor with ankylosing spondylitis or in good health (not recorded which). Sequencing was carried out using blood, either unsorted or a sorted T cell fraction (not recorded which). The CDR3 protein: CASSKGPPEAFF. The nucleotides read TGTGCCAGCAGCAAGGGACCCCCTGAAGCTTTCTTT.